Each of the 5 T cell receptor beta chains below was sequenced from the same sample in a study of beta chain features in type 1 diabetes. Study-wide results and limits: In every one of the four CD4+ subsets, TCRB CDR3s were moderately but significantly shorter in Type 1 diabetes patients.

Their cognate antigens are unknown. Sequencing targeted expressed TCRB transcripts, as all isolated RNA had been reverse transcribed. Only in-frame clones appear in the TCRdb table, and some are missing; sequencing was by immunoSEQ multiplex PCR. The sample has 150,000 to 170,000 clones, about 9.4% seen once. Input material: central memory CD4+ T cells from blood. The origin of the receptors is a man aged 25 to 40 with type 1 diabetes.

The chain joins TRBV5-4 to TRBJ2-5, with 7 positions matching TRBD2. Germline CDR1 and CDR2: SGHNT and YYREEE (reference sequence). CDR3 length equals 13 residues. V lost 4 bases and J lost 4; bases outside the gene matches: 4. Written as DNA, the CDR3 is TGTGCCAGCAGCGGGGGGGAGGTAGAGACCCAGTACTTC. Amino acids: CASSGGEVETQYF. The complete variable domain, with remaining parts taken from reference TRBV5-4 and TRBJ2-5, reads ETGVTQSPTHLIKTRGQQVTLRCSSQSGHNTVSWYQQALGQGPQFIFQYYREEENGRGNFPPRFSGLQFPNYSSELNVNALELDDSALYLCASSGGEVETQYFGPGTRLLVL.

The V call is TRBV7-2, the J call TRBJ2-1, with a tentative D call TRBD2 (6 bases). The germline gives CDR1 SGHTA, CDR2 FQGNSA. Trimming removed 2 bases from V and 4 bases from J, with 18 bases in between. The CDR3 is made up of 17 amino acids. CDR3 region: CASSLLPGGLGYNEQFF. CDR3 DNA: TGTGCCAGCAGCTTACTCCCTGGAGGGTTAGGGTACAATGAGCAGTTCTTC.

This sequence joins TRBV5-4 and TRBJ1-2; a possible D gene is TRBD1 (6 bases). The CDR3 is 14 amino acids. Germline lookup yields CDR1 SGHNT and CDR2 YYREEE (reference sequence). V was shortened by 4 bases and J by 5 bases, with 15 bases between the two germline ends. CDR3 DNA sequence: TGTGCCAGCAGCGTACCTACGCAGGGGTATGGCTACACCTTC. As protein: CASSVPTQGYGYTF.

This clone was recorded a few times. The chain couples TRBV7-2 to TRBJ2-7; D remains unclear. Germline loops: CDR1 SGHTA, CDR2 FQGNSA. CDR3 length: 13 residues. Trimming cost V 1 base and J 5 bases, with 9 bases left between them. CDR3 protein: CASSLVLRDEQYF. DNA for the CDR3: TGTGCCAGCAGCTTAGTTCTTAGAGACGAGCAGTACTTC.

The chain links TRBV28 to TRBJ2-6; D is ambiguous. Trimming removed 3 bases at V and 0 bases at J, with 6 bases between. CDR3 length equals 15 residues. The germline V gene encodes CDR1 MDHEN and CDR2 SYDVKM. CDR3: CASSLKPSGANVLTF. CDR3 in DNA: TGTGCCAGCAGTTTGAAGCCCTCTGGGGCCAACGTCCTGACTTTC.